The next 31 T cell receptor beta chains were all read from a single sample in a study of radiotherapy plus CTLA-4 blockade in lung cancer. Generated by immunoSEQ multiplex PCR, the TCRdb table keeps only in-frame clones and is missing some. The sample includes approximately 80,000 clones, roughly 74% of them seen just once. Material: peripheral blood, obtained from a patient treated with radiotherapy plus ipilimumab. The origin of the receptors is a human donor with non-small cell lung cancer whose response to radiotherapy plus ipilimumab could not be evaluated.

The chain couples TRBV9 to TRBJ2-1; 12 bases map to TRBD2. V gave up 4 bases and J gave up 7 bases; unmatched junction bases: 9. Germline-derived CDR1 and CDR2 are SGDLS and YYNGEE. CDR3 length equals 16 residues. The CDR3: CASSPRLAGANNEQFF. DNA of the CDR3: TGTGCCAGCAGCCCCAGACTAGCGGGAGCGAATAATGAGCAGTTCTTC. The full variable domain, rest sourced from reference TRBV9 and TRBJ2-1, is DSGVTQTPKHLITATGQRVTLRCSPRSGDLSVYWYQQSLDQGLQFLIQYYNGEERAKGNILERFSAQQFPDLHSELNLSSLELGDSALYFCASSPRLAGANNEQFFGPGTRLTVL.

The J gene is TRBJ2-2, the V gene TRBV20-1; a weak D match, TRBD2 (5 bases). The CDR3 has 11 residues. Germline V gene sequence: CDR1 DFQATT, CDR2 SNEGSKA (reference sequence). CDR3 nucleotide sequence: TGCAGCGGGGCGAACACCGGGGAGCTGTTTTTT. Its translation is CSGANTGELFF.

CDR3 in amino acids: CAISPGGNQPQHF. CDR3 DNA: TGTGCCATCAGTCCTGGAGGGAATCAGCCCCAGCATTTT. V usage is TRBV10-3 and J usage is TRBJ1-5; no clear D gene. This CDR3 is built from 13 residues. V was pared by 5 bases and J by 4 bases, with 9 bases between. Germline-derived CDR1 and CDR2 are ENHRY and SYGVKD.

The V and J genes are TRBV7-9 and TRBJ2-7, with D possibly being TRBD1 (5 bases). Germline CDR1 reads SEHNR; CDR2 reads FQNEAQ (reference sequence). This CDR3 comprises 17 residues. Trimming shortened V by 1 base and J by 5 bases, and 21 bases separated the two germline ends. The CDR3 loop reads CASSLGGLWQGENEQYF. The CDR3 DNA reads TGTGCCAGCAGCTTAGGCGGCCTCTGGCAGGGTGAGAACGAGCAGTACTTC. Variable domain in full (rest from reference TRBV7-9 and TRBJ2-7): DTGVSQNPRHKITKRGQNVTFRCDPISEHNRLYWYRQTLGQGPEFLTYFQNEAQLEKSRLLSDRFSAERPKGSFSTLEIQRTEQGDSAMYLCASSLGGLWQGENEQYFGPGTRLTVT.

The sample holds a few counts of this clone. The J gene is TRBJ2-1, the V gene TRBV5-6; no firm D call. The CDR3 loop spans 11 amino acids. V shed 5 bases and J shed 9 bases, with 9 bases lying between them. Germline lookup yields CDR1 SGHDT and CDR2 YYEEEE. The DNA of the CDR3 is TGTGCCAGCAGGTTCCTCGGTGAGCAGTTCTTC. Its translation: CASRFLGEQFF.

This chain joins TRBV29-1 and TRBJ2-7; TRBD2 matches 8 bases. Germline loops: CDR1 SQVTM, CDR2 ANQGSEA. Germline trimming cut 7 bases from V and 5 bases from J; bases unmatched to any gene: 13. CDR3 length: 14 residues. The CDR3 bases are TGCAGCGCCGGATGGGGGCCGGGGGGGAACGAGCAGTACTTC. Its translation: CSAGWGPGGNEQYF.

The V call is TRBV7-9, the J call TRBJ1-1; 8 nucleotides match TRBD1. Germline CDR1 and CDR2: SEHNR and FQNEAQ (reference sequence). V was pared by 4 bases and J by 5 bases, with 9 bases of the junction left unmatched. There are 15 residues in the CDR3. DNA for the CDR3: TGTGCCAGCAGCTCCAGACAGGGGTTGGGGACTGAAGCTTTCTTT. Its translation: CASSSRQGLGTEAFF. The whole variable domain, remainder taken from reference TRBV7-9 and TRBJ1-1, is DTGVSQNPRHKITKRGQNVTFRCDPISEHNRLYWYRQTLGQGPEFLTYFQNEAQLEKSRLLSDRFSAERPKGSFSTLEIQRTEQGDSAMYLCASSSRQGLGTEAFFGQGTRLTVV.

The V call is TRBV7-9, the J call TRBJ1-1, with no clear D. In germline, CDR1 is SEHNR, CDR2 FQNEAQ (reference sequence). This CDR3 is built from 13 residues. Trimming pared 4 bases from V and 4 bases from J, leaving 10 bases between. The CDR3 loop reads CASSWGGSTEAFF. CDR3 DNA sequence: TGTGCCAGCAGCTGGGGAGGGTCCACTGAAGCTTTCTTT.

This clone was picked up a small number of times. This sample also contains other DNA sequences that code for the same CDR3. The chain employs TRBV18 and TRBJ2-5, with a weak D call TRBD1 (5 bases). Germline V gene lookup returns CDR1 KGHSH and CDR2 LQKENI. The length of the CDR3 is 16 residues. V was pared by 3 bases and J by 5 bases, with 19 bases between. As DNA, the CDR3 is TGTGCCAGCTCACCGAGGCCCGGGTCATCAGGGGAGACCCAGTACTTC. It codes for CASSPRPGSSGETQYF.

This clone has more than one count but fewer than ten. This chain connects TRBV10-3 to TRBJ2-3; the match to TRBD2 covers 12 bases. The CDR3 has 21 amino acids. V lost 3 bases and J lost 6; bases outside the gene matches: 22. The germline gives CDR1 ENHRY, CDR2 SYGVKD. CDR3 DNA sequence: TGTGCCATCAGTGAACTATCGGGGGCTAGCGGGGGGGCCCCCCCAGGGGATACGCAGTATTTT. The encoded protein is CAISELSGASGGAPPGDTQYF.

This chain uses TRBV4-1 with TRBJ2-4; D remains ambiguous. The germline V gene encodes CDR1 MGHRA and CDR2 YSYEKL. The V gene lost 1 base and the J gene lost 6 bases, with 4 bases spanning the gap. The CDR3 runs to 12 residues. In nucleotides, the CDR3 is TGCGCCAGCAGCCAAGTGAGAAACATTCAGTACTTC. Its protein is CASSQVRNIQYF.

The rearrangement links TRBV2 to TRBJ2-7, with D possibly TRBD1 on 6 matching bases. The CDR3 is made up of 13 amino acids. The V end was cut by 2 bases, the J end by 6 bases, with 11 bases between. Germline CDR1 and CDR2: SNHLY and FYNNEI. For the CDR3, the DNA is TGTGCCAGCAGTGAACAGGGGTCGTCCGAGCAGTACTTC. Protein product: CASSEQGSSEQYF.

CDR3 sequence reads: CASSLVQGTEAFF. The CDR3 region has the DNA TGCGCCAGCAGCTTGGTTCAGGGCACTGAAGCTTTCTTT. The chain carries TRBV5-1 and TRBJ1-1; D is possibly TRBD1 (5 bases). In germline, CDR1 is SGHRS, CDR2 YFSETQ. This CDR3 comprises 13 residues. Trimming cost V 0 bases and J 4 bases, with 7 bases left between them.

V gene TRBV6-1 combines with J gene TRBJ2-5; 11 nucleotides agree with TRBD2. The length of the CDR3 is 14 residues. Per the germline V gene, CDR1 is MNHNS and CDR2 is SASEGT. V was pared by 3 bases and J by 4 bases, with 1 base of the junction left unmatched. Here the CDR3 reads CASSDGLAGETQYF. DNA of the CDR3: TGTGCCAGCAGTGACGGACTAGCGGGAGAGACCCAGTACTTC.

As concerns this clone: Its ends do not fully match the called genes, so a read error is possible. The chain couples TRBV27 to TRBJ1-2; unclear D gene. The CDR3 length is 13 residues. Germline-derived CDR1 and CDR2 are MNHEY and SMNVEV (reference sequence). The DNA of the CDR3 is TGTGCCAGCAGCTCCCGAGCCCGGGCGAGGGAGGCCTTC. Protein sequence: CASSSRARAREAF.

This clone has just a few counts. This rearrangement joins TRBV5-1 to TRBJ1-3, with unresolved D. CDR1 SGHRS and CDR2 YFSETQ come from the germline V gene. Between the trimmed V and J ends, which lost 5 bases and 0 bases, there was a span of 9 bases. This CDR3 is built from 14 residues. CDR3 loop: CASRDRVSGNTIYF. CDR3 DNA sequence: TGCGCCAGCAGAGATCGAGTCTCTGGAAACACCATATATTTT. The entire variable domain, with the rest obtained from reference TRBV5-1 and TRBJ1-3, is as follows: KAGVTQTPRYLIKTRGQQVTLSCSPISGHRSVSWYQQTPGQGLQFLFEYFSETQRNKGNFPGRFSGRQFSNSRSEMNVSTLELGDSALYLCASRDRVSGNTIYFGEGSWLTVV.

This chain links TRBV4-3 with TRBJ2-3; TRBD2 aligns across 12 bases. CDR1 and CDR2 from the germline V gene are LGHNA and YSLEER. J lost 3 bases, V lost 0 bases, and 7 bases had no gene match. This CDR3 has 18 residues. The CDR3 loop is CASSQDRPSGGATDTQYF. DNA for the CDR3: TGCGCCAGCAGCCAAGATCGCCCTAGCGGGGGGGCGACAGATACGCAGTATTTT.

This chain connects TRBV11-2 to TRBJ1-3; 10 nucleotides agree with TRBD1. The ends lost 6 bases at V and 3 bases at J; junction bases unmatched: 11. The CDR3 spans 17 residues. Germline V CDR1 and CDR2: SGHAT, FQNNGV. The CDR3 region is CASRQSGTGDVGNTIYF. The CDR3 bases are TGTGCCAGCAGACAATCCGGGACAGGGGATGTTGGAAACACCATATATTTT.

The V and J genes are TRBV7-9 and TRBJ1-1; 9 bases fit TRBD1. This CDR3 spans 14 amino acids. The J segment lost 5 bases and the V segment lost 4 bases, leaving 5 bases of the junction unmatched. Looked up from germline, CDR1 is SEHNR and CDR2 is FQNEAQ (reference sequence). The CDR3 loop is CASSSHRGQTEAFF. DNA of the CDR3: TGTGCCAGCAGCTCCCACAGGGGGCAAACTGAAGCTTTCTTT.

This clone occurred a few times. This CDR3 is CASSHSGLEAFF. The DNA for the CDR3 is TGTGCCAGCAGCCATTCGGGACTCGAAGCTTTCTTT. The V call is TRBV5-8, the J call TRBJ1-1; a possible D gene is TRBD1 (5 bases). V dropped 4 bases and J dropped 8 bases, with 12 bases sitting between them. The CDR3 spans 12 residues. Germline lookup yields CDR1 SGHTS and CDR2 YDEGEE.

The chain couples TRBV30 to TRBJ2-2; D is unresolved. Trimming removed 1 base from V and 5 bases from J, with 11 bases in between. CDR3 length: 14 amino acids. Germline values: CDR1 GTSNPN, CDR2 SVGIG (reference sequence). The CDR3 protein is CAWSGAVLTGELFF. DNA of the CDR3: TGTGCCTGGAGTGGAGCTGTTCTTACCGGGGAGCTGTTTTTT. The complete variable domain, with remaining parts taken from reference TRBV30 and TRBJ2-2, reads SQTIHQWPATLVQPVGSPLSLECTVEGTSNPNLYWYRQAAGRGLQLLFYSVGIGQISSEVPQNLSASRPQDRQFILSSKKLLLSDSGFYLCAWSGAVLTGELFFGEGSRLTVL.

The chain carries TRBV27 and TRBJ1-1; 9 positions agree with TRBD1. There are 17 residues in the CDR3. V dropped 5 bases and J dropped 7; count of bases not matched to a gene: 17. CDR1 is MNHEY and CDR2 is SMNVEV in the germline V gene (reference sequence). DNA of the CDR3: TGTGCCAGCAGTCGCCTTTACACAGGGGGCCCGGAGGGTGAAGCTTTCTTT. This gives the protein CASSRLYTGGPEGEAFF.

The chain carries TRBV6-6 and TRBJ1-2, with 10 bases that match TRBD1. J gave up 4 bases and V 8 bases, and 10 bases lay outside the gene matches. Germline lookup yields CDR1 MNHNY and CDR2 SVGAGI (reference sequence). The CDR3 is 15 residues long. For the CDR3, the DNA is TGTGCCAGCGTTCCTGACAGGGGGCGTCCCTATGGCTACACCTTC. Amino acid sequence: CASVPDRGRPYGYTF.

The chain joins TRBV9 to TRBJ2-3, with TRBD2 matching over 10 bases. The CDR3 length is 17 residues. CDR1 is SGDLS and CDR2 is YYNGEE in the germline V gene. After removal of 0 bases from V and 6 bases from J, the junction contained 10 bases not matched to a gene. This CDR3 is CASSVVISGGPGDTQYF. The CDR3 bases are TGTGCCAGCAGCGTAGTAATTAGCGGGGGGCCAGGGGATACGCAGTATTTT.

The chain recombines TRBV6-4 with TRBJ2-7, with D possibly matching TRBD2 (5 bases). The J call is in doubt because the DNA end fits TRBJ2-1 better. The CDR3 sequence is 13 residues long. Germline V gene data show CDR1 as MRHNA and CDR2 as SNTAGT. The CDR3 DNA sequence: TGTGCCAGCAGTACCTGGGGAGACAATGAGCAGTTCTTC. It translates to CASSTWGDNEQFF.

This clone appeared a single time. J is TRBJ2-3 and V is TRBV5-1; D unclear. The CDR3 is made up of 14 amino acids. V was clipped by 2 bases and J by 1 base, with 8 bases between them. Germline CDR1 SGHRS, CDR2 YFSETQ. The CDR3 nucleotides are TGCGCCAGCAGCTTATCGAGCGGCACAGATACGCAGTATTTT. Its protein is CASSLSSGTDTQYF.

The chain combines TRBV5-1 with TRBJ2-3; D gene unclear. This CDR3 region has 14 residues. The germline V gene has CDR1 SGHRS and CDR2 YFSETQ. Trimming left V 4 bases short and J 0 bases short, with 9 bases between. Written as DNA, the CDR3 is TGCGCCAGCAGCGGCGGAACTAGCACAGATACGCAGTATTTT. This gives the protein CASSGGTSTDTQYF. Full variable domain (remainder filled in from reference TRBV5-1 and TRBJ2-3): KAGVTQTPRYLIKTRGQQVTLSCSPISGHRSVSWYQQTPGQGLQFLFEYFSETQRNKGNFPGRFSGRQFSNSRSEMNVSTLELGDSALYLCASSGGTSTDTQYFGPGTRLTVL.

The V gene is TRBV9, the J gene TRBJ2-2; D not resolved. V lost 1 base to trimming and J lost 0 bases, with 7 bases between them. The germline V gene encodes CDR1 SGDLS and CDR2 YYNGEE. There are 15 residues in the CDR3. CDR3 in DNA: TGTGCCAGCAGCGTAATGGCGGCGAACACCGGGGAGCTGTTTTTT. This sequence encodes CASSVMAANTGELFF.

The chain combines TRBV6-1 with TRBJ1-2, with TRBD1 matching over 10 bases. Losses at the gene ends were 8 bases for V and 2 bases for J; bases not matched to a gene: 5. From germline, CDR1 is MNHNS and CDR2 SASEGT. CDR3 length: 14 amino acids. CDR3 sequence: CASGRDRGNYGYTF. Here the CDR3 DNA reads TGTGCCAGCGGTCGGGACAGGGGAAACTATGGCTACACCTTC.

The V gene is TRBV5-4, the J gene TRBJ2-5; tentatively, D is TRBD2 (6 bases). Trimming cost V 6 bases and J 4 bases, with 13 bases left between them. The CDR3 consists of 13 residues. Per the germline V gene, CDR1 is SGHNT and CDR2 is YYREEE (reference sequence). Written as DNA, the CDR3 is TGTGCCAGCACCGGGGACTCTCGAGAGACCCAGTACTTC. Its protein product is CASTGDSRETQYF.

This chain connects TRBV5-6 to TRBJ1-1, with 9 bases identical to TRBD1. Germline assignment: CDR1 SGHDT and CDR2 YYEEEE. V lost 3 bases to trimming and J lost 0 bases; unmatched junction nucleotides: 6. CDR3 size: 16 residues. CDR3 protein: CASSSGTGLMNTEAFF. DNA for the CDR3: TGTGCCAGCAGCTCCGGGACAGGGCTCATGAACACTGAAGCTTTCTTT.